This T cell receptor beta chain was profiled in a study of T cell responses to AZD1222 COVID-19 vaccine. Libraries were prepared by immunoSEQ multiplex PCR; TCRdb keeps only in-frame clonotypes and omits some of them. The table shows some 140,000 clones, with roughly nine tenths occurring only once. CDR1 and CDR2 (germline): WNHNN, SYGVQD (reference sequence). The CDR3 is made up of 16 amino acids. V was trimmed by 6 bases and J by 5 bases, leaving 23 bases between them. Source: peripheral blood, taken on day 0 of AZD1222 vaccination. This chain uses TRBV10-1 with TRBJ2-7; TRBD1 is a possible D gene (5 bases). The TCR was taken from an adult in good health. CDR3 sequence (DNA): TGCGCCAGCAGCCGCACAGGCCCCCCAAACTATAACGAGCAGTACTTC. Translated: CASSRTGPPNYNEQYF.